This TCR beta chain was obtained from a study of OX40 agonist ivuxolimab in advanced cancers. General notes on the study: Ivuxolimab was a fully human IgG2 agonistic monoclonal antibody targeting the costimulatory receptor OX40 (CD134). The purpose of peripheral TCRbeta sequencing was to test whether ivuxolimab changed TCR sequence diversity and led to clonal T-cell expansion. The paper covers the monotherapy dose-escalation part of the phase I ivuxolimab trial, which included N ≈ 54 patients. Partial responses occurred in three dose-escalation patients, of whom one had hepatocellular carcinoma and two had cutaneous melanoma. Of the approximately 50 dose-escalation patients, hepatocellular carcinoma was present in around 20, melanoma in roughly 15, renal cell carcinoma in 9 and head and neck cancer in 9. Patients were allowed to have had prior anti-PD-1, anti-PD-L1 or anti-CTLA-4 therapy, and 40% of the dose-escalation patients had previously received checkpoint inhibitors. In the dose-escalation cohort, 70% to 85% of patients were male, and the mean age was approximately 60 years with a range of about 20 to 79. Intravenous ivuxolimab was administered to patients every 2 weeks at six dose levels: 0.01, 0.1, 0.3, 1.5, 3 and 10 mg/kg.

The trial excluded patients who had a history of autoimmune disease or were on systemic immunosuppression. Peripheral blood for TCR sequencing was drawn from every dose cohort at baseline, at cycle 4 day 1 and at cycle 7 day 1. Samples were obtained from an open-label, multicenter, first-in-human phase I dose-escalation trial of ivuxolimab. The trial enrolled adults with locally advanced or metastatic head and neck squamous cell, hepatocellular, melanoma or renal cell carcinoma. Before TCR sequencing, CD4+ T cells and CD8+ T cells were sorted from peripheral blood as separate populations. Study-wide findings and limitations: Clonal expansion of both CD4+ and CD8+ blood T cells was observed from baseline to week 6 at doses 0.1 to 3.0 mg/kg. Partial responders in the 0.1-3.0 mg/kg groups had among the lowest normalized peripheral clonal expansion, especially among CD8+ T cells. Antigen specificity was not determined for the clonally expanded peripheral T cells. After ivuxolimab, expanded clones were on average more numerous among CD8+ T cells than among CD4+ T cells. Low levels of normalized T-cell clonal expansion were also seen in some patients who did not respond.

To sequence the TCRbeta CDR3 region, genomic DNA was isolated from the sorted cells. The immunoSEQ Assay was used to sequence the TCRbeta CDR3 regions. TCRdb took over this immuneACCESS table, retaining in-frame rearrangements with V and J assigned. Such tables are incomplete; in checked studies, under half of the missing clones stem from an unresolved V gene, and the remainder is unexplained. This sample gives fewer than 90,000 clones in total; about 90% of them show up just once. The ten largest clones represent approximately 2.9% of the sample. The CDR3 goes from the cysteine to the phenylalanine over 15 residues. Kept here is only the CDR3 DNA, which spans 45 bases and is read in frame from base 1. The germline V gene encodes CDR1 WNHNN and CDR2 SYGVQD (reference sequence). Trimmed from V: 0 bases; trimmed from J: 5 bases; junction bases lacking a gene match: 6. About this clone itself: No antigen is known for it. Base qualities are missing; no much larger clone stands one base away.

The source is an adult with an advanced solid tumor such as melanoma, head and neck, liver or kidney cancer. The chain uses TRBV10-1 and TRBJ2-5, with TRBD2 matching 7 junction bases. Material: CD4+ or CD8+ T cells sorted from blood, obtained in a trial of the OX40 agonist ivuxolimab. The bases are TGCGCCAGCAGTGAGTCGACGGGGCGGGGGGAGACCCAGTACTTC. It translates as CASSESTGRGETQYF.